Given below is one T cell receptor (beta chain) in context. The data stem from a study of cytomegalovirus exposure and HLA in healthy donors. Amplification used 60 Vbeta primers and 13 Jbeta primers. Assay used: immunoSEQ multiplex PCR; TCRdb lists only in-frame clones, some missing. Of fewer than 200,000 clones in the sample, 55% to 70% were seen once. With 2 bases removed from V and 3 bases from J, the gap between germline ends came to 13 bases. This CDR3 is 16 amino acids long. Germline values: CDR1 MDHEN, CDR2 SYDVKM. The clonotype comes from a woman aged 40-49 years in good health and CMV-seropositive. The chain combines TRBV28 with TRBJ2-2; the D gene is possibly TRBD1 (6 bases). Specimen: PBMCs. The CDR3 sequence: CASSLGRGGYTGELFF. The CDR3 bases are TGTGCCAGCAGTTTAGGCAGGGGTGGGTACACCGGGGAGCTGTTTTTT.